This TCR beta chain was identified during a study of T cell responses to AZD1222 COVID-19 vaccine. Assay used: immunoSEQ multiplex PCR; TCRdb lists only in-frame clones, some missing. The sample includes more than 95,000 clones, 89% of them seen just once. The CDR3 length is 12 residues. V was cut by 3 bases and J by 4 bases, with 7 bases left in between. CDR1 and CDR2 from the germline V gene are SNHLY and FYNNEI. Study results and caveats: A mostly white British donor set with more females was recruited, and clonal diversity was possibly underestimated. Repertoire sampling happened only post peak T cell response. Seropositivity was recorded at baseline in only six AZD1222 recipients. Distributed over spike, vaccine-associated CD4 TCRs predominated at 160-218 and 743-854.

As regards this clone: Its cognate antigen is unknown.

Material: peripheral blood, obtained on day 0 of AZD1222 vaccination. The chain links TRBV2 to TRBJ2-7, with D unclear. The TCR comes from an adult in good health. The CDR3 loop reads CASSEGGYEQYF. CDR3 coding DNA: TGTGCCAGCAGTGAGGGTGGGTACGAGCAGTACTTC.